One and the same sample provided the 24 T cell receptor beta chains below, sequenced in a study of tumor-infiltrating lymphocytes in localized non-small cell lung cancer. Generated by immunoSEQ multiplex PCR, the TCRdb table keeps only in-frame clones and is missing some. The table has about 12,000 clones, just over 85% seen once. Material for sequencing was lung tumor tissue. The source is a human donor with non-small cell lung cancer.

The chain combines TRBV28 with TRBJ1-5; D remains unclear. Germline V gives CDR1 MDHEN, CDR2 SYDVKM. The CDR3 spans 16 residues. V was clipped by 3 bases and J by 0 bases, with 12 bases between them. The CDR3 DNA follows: TGTGCCAGCAGTTTCAAGGCAGTTAATAGCAATCAGCCCCAGCATTTT. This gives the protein CASSFKAVNSNQPQHF. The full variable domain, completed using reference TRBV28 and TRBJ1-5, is DVKVTQSSRYLVKRTGEKVFLECVQDMDHENMFWYRQDPGLGLRLIYFSYDVKMKEKGDIPEGYSVSREKKERFSLILESASTNQTSMYLCASSFKAVNSNQPQHFGDGTRLSIL.

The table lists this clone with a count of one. This CDR3 is CSVGASSSYEQYF. The CDR3 nucleotides read TGCAGCGTTGGGGCCAGTAGCTCCTACGAGCAGTACTTC. This chain joins TRBV29-1 and TRBJ2-7, with D hard to call. Germline V lookup: CDR1 SQVTM, CDR2 ANQGSEA. V gave up 4 bases and J gave up 0 bases, with 10 bases separating them. The CDR3 loop spans 13 amino acids.

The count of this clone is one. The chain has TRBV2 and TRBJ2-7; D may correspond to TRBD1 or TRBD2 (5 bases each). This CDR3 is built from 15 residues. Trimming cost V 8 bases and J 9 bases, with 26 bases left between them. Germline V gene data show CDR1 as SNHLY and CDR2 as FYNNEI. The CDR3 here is CASGTPGPPIARQYF. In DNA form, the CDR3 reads TGTGCCAGCGGTACGCCGGGACCACCTATAGCGCGGCAGTACTTC.

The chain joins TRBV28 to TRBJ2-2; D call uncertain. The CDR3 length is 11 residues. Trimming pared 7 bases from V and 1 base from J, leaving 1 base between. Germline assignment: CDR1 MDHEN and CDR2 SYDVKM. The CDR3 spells CASKNTGELFF. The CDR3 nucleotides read TGTGCCAGCAAGAACACCGGGGAGCTGTTTTTT. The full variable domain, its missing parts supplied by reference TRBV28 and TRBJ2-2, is DVKVTQSSRYLVKRTGEKVFLECVQDMDHENMFWYRQDPGLGLRLIYFSYDVKMKEKGDIPEGYSVSREKKERFSLILESASTNQTSMYLCASKNTGELFFGEGSRLTVL.

The CDR3 spells CASSLSSLDEQFF. The CDR3 DNA reads as TGTGCCAGCAGCTTATCTTCCCTCGATGAGCAGTTCTTC. This chain uses TRBV7-2 with TRBJ2-1; D ambiguous. Per the germline V gene, CDR1 is SGHTA and CDR2 is FQGNSA. Trimming removed 2 bases at V and 8 bases at J, with 10 bases between. This CDR3 has 13 residues. The full variable domain, completed using reference TRBV7-2 and TRBJ2-1, is GAGVSQSPSNKVTEKGKDVELRCDPISGHTALYWYRQSLGQGLEFLIYFQGNSAPDKSGLPSDRFSAERTGGSVSTLTIQRTQQEDSAVYLCASSLSSLDEQFFGPGTRLTVL.

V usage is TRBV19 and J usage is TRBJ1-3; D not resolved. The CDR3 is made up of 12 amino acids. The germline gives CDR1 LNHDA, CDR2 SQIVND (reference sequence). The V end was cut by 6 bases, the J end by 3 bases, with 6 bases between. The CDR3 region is CASRSFGNTIYF. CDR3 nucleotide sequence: TGTGCCAGTAGGTCCTTTGGAAACACCATATATTTT.

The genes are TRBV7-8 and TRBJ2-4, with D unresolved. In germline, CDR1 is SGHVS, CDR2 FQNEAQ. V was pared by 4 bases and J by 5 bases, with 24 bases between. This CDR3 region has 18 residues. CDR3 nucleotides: TGTGCCAGCAGCTCCCCACCCGGGTCCCGATATTCCGAAAACATTCAGTACTTC. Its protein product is CASSSPPGSRYSENIQYF.

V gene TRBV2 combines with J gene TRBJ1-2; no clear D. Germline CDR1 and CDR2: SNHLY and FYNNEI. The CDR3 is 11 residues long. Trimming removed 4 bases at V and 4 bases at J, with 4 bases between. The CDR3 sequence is CASSVRYGYTF. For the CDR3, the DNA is TGTGCCAGCAGTGTTCGCTATGGCTACACCTTC.

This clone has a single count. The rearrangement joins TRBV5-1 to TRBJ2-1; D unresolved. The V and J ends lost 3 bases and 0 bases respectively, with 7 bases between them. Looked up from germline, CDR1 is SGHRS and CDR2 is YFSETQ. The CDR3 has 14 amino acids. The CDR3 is CASSSQSSYNEQFF. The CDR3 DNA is TGCGCCAGCAGCTCCCAGAGCTCCTACAATGAGCAGTTCTTC.

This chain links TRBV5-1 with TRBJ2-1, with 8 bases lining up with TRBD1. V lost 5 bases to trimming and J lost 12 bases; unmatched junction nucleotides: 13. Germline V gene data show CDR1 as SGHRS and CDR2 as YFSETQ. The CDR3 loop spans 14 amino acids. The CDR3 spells CASRFSQGALTQFF. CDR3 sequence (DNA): TGCGCCAGCAGATTTAGCCAGGGGGCACTTACGCAGTTCTTC. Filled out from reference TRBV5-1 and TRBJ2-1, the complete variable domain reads KAGVTQTPRYLIKTRGQQVTLSCSPISGHRSVSWYQQTPGQGLQFLFEYFSETQRNKGNFPGRFSGRQFSNSRSEMNVSTLELGDSALYLCASRFSQGALTQFFGPGTRLTVL.

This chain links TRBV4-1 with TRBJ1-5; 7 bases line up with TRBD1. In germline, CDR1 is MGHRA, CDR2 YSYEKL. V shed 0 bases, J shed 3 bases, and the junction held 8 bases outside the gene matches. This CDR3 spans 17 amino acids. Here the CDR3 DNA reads TGCGCCAGCAGCCAAGATTTCGGGACAGCCTACAATCAGCCCCAGCATTTT. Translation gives CASSQDFGTAYNQPQHF.

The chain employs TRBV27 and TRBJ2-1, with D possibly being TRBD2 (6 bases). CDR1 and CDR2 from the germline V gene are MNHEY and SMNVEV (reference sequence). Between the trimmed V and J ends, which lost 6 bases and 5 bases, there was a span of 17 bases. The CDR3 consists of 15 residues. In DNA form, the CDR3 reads TGTGCCAGCAGCCGCCTGGGGGGAAGGGACAATGAGCAGTTCTTC. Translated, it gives CASSRLGGRDNEQFF.

In nucleotides, the CDR3 is TGTGCCAGCAGTTCGAACCCGATAAGGGATGGTTATGGCTACACCTTC. Its protein is CASSSNPIRDGYGYTF. The chain carries TRBV27 and TRBJ1-2; D is uncertain. The CDR3 is made up of 16 amino acids. From germline, CDR1 is MNHEY and CDR2 SMNVEV (reference sequence). V was clipped by 4 bases and J by 5 bases, with 20 bases between them.

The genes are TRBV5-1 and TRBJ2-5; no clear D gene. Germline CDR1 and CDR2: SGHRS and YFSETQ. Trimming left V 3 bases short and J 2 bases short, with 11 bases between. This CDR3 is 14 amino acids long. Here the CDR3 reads CASSSNSGQETQYF. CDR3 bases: TGCGCCAGCAGCTCCAACTCCGGACAAGAGACCCAGTACTTC.

The CDR3 DNA is TGTGCCAGCAGCCCAGCGATCGGGTTTGGAGCACGGGACGAGCAGTACTTC. This translates into CASSPAIGFGARDEQYF. The chain recombines TRBV7-9 with TRBJ2-7, with D uncertain. Germline CDR1 SEHNR, CDR2 FQNEAQ (reference sequence). CDR3 size: 17 residues. V lost 5 bases and J lost 5, with 25 bases in between. The full variable domain, rest sourced from reference TRBV7-9 and TRBJ2-7, is DTGVSQNPRHKITKRGQNVTFRCDPISEHNRLYWYRQTLGQGPEFLTYFQNEAQLEKSRLLSDRFSAERPKGSFSTLEIQRTEQGDSAMYLCASSPAIGFGARDEQYFGPGTRLTVT.

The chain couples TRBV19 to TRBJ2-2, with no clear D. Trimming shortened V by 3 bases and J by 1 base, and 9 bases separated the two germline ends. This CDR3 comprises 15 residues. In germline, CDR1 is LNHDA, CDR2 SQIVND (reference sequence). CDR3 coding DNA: TGTGCCAGTAGTATCCCCAGATTGAACACCGGGGAGCTGTTTTTT. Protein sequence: CASSIPRLNTGELFF. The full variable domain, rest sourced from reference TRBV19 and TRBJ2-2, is DGGITQSPKYLFRKEGQNVTLSCEQNLNHDAMYWYRQDPGQGLRLIYYSQIVNDFQKGDIAEGYSVSREKKESFPLTVTSAQKNPTAFYLCASSIPRLNTGELFFGEGSRLTVL.

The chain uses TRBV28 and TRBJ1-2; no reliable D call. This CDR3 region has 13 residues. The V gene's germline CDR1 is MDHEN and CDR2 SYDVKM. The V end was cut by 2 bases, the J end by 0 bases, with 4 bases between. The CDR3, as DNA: TGTGCCAGCAGTTTAGGGACTAACTATGGCTACACCTTC. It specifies CASSLGTNYGYTF.

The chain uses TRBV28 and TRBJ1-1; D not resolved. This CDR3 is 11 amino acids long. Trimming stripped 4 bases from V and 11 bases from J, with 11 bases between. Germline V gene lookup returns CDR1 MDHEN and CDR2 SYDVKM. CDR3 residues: CASSSPRTAFF. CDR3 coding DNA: TGTGCCAGCAGTTCCCCGCGGACGGCTTTCTTT.

The CDR3 sequence is CASSMGNEQYF. CDR3 nucleotides: TGCGCCAGCAGCATGGGAAACGAGCAGTACTTC. The V call is TRBV5-1, the J call TRBJ2-7; D is undetermined. Trimming left V 4 bases short and J 5 bases short, with 7 bases between. CDR3 length equals 11 residues. Germline assignment: CDR1 SGHRS and CDR2 YFSETQ.

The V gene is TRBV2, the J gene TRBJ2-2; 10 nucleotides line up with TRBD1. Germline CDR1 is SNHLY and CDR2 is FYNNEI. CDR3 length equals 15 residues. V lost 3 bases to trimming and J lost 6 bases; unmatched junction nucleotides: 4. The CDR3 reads CASSEMTGGPGELFF. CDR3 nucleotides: TGTGCCAGCAGTGAGATGACAGGGGGCCCCGGGGAGCTGTTTTTT.

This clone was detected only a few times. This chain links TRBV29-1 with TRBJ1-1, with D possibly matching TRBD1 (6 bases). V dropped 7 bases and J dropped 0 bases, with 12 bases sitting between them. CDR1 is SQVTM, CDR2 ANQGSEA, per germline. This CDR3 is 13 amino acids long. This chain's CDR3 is CSASGHLNTEAFF. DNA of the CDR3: TGCAGCGCCTCGGGACACTTGAACACTGAAGCTTTCTTT.

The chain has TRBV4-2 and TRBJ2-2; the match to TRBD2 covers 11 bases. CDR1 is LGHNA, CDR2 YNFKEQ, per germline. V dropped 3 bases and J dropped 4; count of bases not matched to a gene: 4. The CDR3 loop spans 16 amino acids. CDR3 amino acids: CASSQTTSGSTGELFF. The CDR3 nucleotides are TGTGCCAGCAGCCAGACCACTAGCGGGAGCACCGGGGAGCTGTTTTTT.

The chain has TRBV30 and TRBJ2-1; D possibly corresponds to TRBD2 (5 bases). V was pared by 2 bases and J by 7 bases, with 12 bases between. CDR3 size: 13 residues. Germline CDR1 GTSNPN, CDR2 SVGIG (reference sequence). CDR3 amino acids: CAWSLDGKNEQFF. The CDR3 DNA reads TGTGCCTGGAGTCTAGACGGGAAGAATGAGCAGTTCTTC.

This chain's CDR3 is CASSSGTGRAIQTQYF. In DNA, the CDR3 is TGTGCCAGTAGCAGCGGGACAGGCCGAGCGATCCAGACCCAGTACTTC. This sequence joins TRBV19 and TRBJ2-5; D might be TRBD1 (8 bases). Trimming left V 6 bases short and J 6 bases short, with 23 bases between. Germline V gene sequence: CDR1 LNHDA, CDR2 SQIVND (reference sequence). The CDR3 has 16 amino acids. Using reference TRBV19 and TRBJ2-5 for the parts outside the CDR3, the full variable domain is DGGITQSPKYLFRKEGQNVTLSCEQNLNHDAMYWYRQDPGQGLRLIYYSQIVNDFQKGDIAEGYSVSREKKESFPLTVTSAQKNPTAFYLCASSSGTGRAIQTQYFGPGTRLLVL.